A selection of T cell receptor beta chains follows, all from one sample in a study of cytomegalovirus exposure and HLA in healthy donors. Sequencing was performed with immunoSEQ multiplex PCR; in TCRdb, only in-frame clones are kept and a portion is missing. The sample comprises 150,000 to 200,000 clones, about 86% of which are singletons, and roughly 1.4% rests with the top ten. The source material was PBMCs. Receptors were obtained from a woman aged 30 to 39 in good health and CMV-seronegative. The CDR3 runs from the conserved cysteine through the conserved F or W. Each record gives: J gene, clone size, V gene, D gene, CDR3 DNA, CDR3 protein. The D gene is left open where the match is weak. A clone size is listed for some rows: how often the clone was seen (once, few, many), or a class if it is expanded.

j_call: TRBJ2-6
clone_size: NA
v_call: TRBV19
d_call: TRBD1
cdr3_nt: TGTGCCAGTATCGGACAGGGGGGGTCCCCCCCTGGGGCCAACGTCCTGACTTTC
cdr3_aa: CASIGQGGSPPGANVLTF

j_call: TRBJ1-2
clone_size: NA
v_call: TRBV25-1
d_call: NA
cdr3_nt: TGTGCCAGCAGTGAGGAGGGGCAATATGGCTACACCTTC
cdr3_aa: CASSEEGQYGYTF

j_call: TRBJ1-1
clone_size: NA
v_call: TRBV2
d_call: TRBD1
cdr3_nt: TGTGCCAGCAGGCCAGGGACAGGAAGGACTTTCTTT
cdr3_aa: CASRPGTGRTFF

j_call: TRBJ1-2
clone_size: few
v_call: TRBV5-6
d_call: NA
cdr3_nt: TGTGCCAGCAGTCGCTATAACTATGGCTACACCTTC
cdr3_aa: CASSRYNYGYTF

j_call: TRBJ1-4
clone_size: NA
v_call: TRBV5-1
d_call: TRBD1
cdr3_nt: TGCGCCAGCAGCCCGGGGGACAGGACTAATGAAAAACTGTTTTTT
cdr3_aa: CASSPGDRTNEKLFF

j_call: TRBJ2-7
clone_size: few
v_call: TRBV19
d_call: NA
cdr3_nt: TGTGCCAGTAGTAGAGGGTGGGTAAGTGAGCAGTACTTC
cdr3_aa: CASSRGWVSEQYF

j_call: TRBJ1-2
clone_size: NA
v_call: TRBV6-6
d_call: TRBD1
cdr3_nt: TGTGCCAGCAGCACCCCGGGGCAGGGGGCTAGTGGCTACACCTTC
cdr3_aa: CASSTPGQGASGYTF

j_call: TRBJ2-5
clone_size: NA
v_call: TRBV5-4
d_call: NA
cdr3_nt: TGTGCCAGCAGCCTGACTGAGACCCAGTACTTC
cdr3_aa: CASSLTETQYF

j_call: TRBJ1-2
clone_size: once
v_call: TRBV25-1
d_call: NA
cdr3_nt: TGTGCCAGCAGCCGGGGGGGGAGAGACTATGGCTACACCTTC
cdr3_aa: CASSRGGRDYGYTF

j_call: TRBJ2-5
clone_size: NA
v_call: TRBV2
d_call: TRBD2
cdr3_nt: TGTGCCAGCAAGCAGCGGATTAGCGGGGCCCCAGAGACCCAGTACTTC
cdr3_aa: CASKQRISGAPETQYF

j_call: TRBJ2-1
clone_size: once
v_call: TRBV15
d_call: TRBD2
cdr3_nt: TGTGCCACCAGCAGAGTTGCTAGCGGGGCCTATGAGCAGTTCTTC
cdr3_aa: CATSRVASGAYEQFF

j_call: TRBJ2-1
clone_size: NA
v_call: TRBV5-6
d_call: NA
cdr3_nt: TGTGCCAGCAGCTTGGCGGGAGACAATGAGCAGTTCTTC
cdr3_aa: CASSLAGDNEQFF

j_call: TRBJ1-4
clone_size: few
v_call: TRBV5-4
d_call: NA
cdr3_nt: TGTGCCAGCAGCCAAAAAACAGATTTCGATGAAAAACTGTTTTTT
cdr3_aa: CASSQKTDFDEKLFF

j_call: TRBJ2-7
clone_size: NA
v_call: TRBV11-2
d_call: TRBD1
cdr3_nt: TGTGCCAGCAGCTTGGACCTACAGGGGTGGTCCGCCTACGAGCAGTACTTC
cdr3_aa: CASSLDLQGWSAYEQYF

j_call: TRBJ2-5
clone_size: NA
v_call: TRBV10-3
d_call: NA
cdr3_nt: TGTGCCATCAGCTCTTCTCAAGAGACCCAGTACTTC
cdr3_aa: CAISSSQETQYF

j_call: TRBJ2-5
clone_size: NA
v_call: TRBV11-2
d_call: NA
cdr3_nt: TGTGCCAGCAGCGCAGTCGAGACCCAGTACTTC
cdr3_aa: CASSAVETQYF

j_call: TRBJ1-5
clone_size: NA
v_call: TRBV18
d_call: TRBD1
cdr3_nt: TGTGCCAGCTCACCACTGACAGGGTGGCAGCCCCAGCATTTT
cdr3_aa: CASSPLTGWQPQHF

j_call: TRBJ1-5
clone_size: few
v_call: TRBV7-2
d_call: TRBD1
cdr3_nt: TGTGCCAGCAGCGTCGACAGGGATCAGCCCCAGCATTTT
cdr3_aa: CASSVDRDQPQHF

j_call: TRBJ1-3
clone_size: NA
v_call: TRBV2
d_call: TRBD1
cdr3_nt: TGTGCCACCAGAATCGGGGCAGGGGGAGGAAACACCATATATTTT
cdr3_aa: CATRIGAGGGNTIYF

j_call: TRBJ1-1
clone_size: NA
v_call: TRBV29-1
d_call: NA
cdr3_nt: TGCAGCGTTGAAGACTACGACAGGTCGGGCACTGAAGCTTTCTTT
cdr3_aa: CSVEDYDRSGTEAFF

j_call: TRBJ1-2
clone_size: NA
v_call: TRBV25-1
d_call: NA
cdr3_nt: TGTGCCAGCAGTGAAACAACCTCCGGCGGCACTTATGGCTACACCTTC
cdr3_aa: CASSETTSGGTYGYTF

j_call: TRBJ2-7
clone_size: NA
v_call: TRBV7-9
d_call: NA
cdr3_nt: TGTGCCAGCAGCTCCGAGGGTTCCCCCTCCTACGAGCAGTACTTC
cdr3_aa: CASSSEGSPSYEQYF

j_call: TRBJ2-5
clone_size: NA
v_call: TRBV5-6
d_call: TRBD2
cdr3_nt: TGTGCCAGCAGCTTACCGCGGGGGAGAGAGAAGAGGGAGACCCAGTACTTC
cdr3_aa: CASSLPRGREKRETQYF

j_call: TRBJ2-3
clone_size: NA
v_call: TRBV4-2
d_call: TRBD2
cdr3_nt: TGTGCCAGCAGCCCGAACCCCGGGACTACATTTAGCACAGATACGCAGTATTTT
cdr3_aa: CASSPNPGTTFSTDTQYF

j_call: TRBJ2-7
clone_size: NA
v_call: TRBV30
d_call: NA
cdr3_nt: TGTGCCTGGAGCAAGGACACAACCTACGAGCAGTACTTC
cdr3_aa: CAWSKDTTYEQYF

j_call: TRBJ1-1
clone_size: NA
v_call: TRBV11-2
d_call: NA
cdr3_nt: TGTGCCAGCAGCTTAGCCGCGTTTCGGAGCACTGAAGCTTTCTTT
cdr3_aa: CASSLAAFRSTEAFF

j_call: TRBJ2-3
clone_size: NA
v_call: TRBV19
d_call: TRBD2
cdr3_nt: TGTGCCAGTAGTCTTTTTCGCGGGGGGCCGGCAGATACGCAGTATTTT
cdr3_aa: CASSLFRGGPADTQYF

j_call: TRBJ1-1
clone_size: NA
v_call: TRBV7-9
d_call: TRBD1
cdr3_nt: TGTGCCAGCAGCCGGACAGGGGACCCTGAAGCTTTCTTT
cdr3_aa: CASSRTGDPEAFF

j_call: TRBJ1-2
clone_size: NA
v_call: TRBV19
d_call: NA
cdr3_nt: TGTGCCAGTACCGCGGACCAGGAGGACGATGGCTACACCTTC
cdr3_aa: CASTADQEDDGYTF

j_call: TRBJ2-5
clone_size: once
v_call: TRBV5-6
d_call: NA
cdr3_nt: TGTGCCAGCAGCTTGAGGGGGGAGGGGTTGAGGGAGACCCAGTACTTC
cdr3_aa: CASSLRGEGLRETQYF

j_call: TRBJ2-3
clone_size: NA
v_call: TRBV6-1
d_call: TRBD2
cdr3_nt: TGTGCCGCCCGGGGGGATCGGGGCCCCGCAGATACGCAGTATTTT
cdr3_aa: CAARGDRGPADTQYF

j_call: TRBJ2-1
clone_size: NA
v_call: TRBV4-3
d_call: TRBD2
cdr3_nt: TGCGCCAGCAGCCTCATCTTAGCGGGGGGGCCGGATGAGCAGTTCTTC
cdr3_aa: CASSLILAGGPDEQFF

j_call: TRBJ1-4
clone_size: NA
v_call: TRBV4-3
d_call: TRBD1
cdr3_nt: TGCGCCAGCAGCCAAGTTACAGGGGGGAGTGAAAAACTGTTTTTT
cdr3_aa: CASSQVTGGSEKLFF

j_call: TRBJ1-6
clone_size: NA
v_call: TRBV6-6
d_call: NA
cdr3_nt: TGTGCCAGCAGTTACTCAGGGAGCTCCTATAATTCACCCCTCCACTTT
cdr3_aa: CASSYSGSSYNSPLHF

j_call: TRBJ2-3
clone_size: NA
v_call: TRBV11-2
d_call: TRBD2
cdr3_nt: TGTGCCAGCAGCCTTCGACTAGCGGGGGAGATAACAGATACGCAGTATTTT
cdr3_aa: CASSLRLAGEITDTQYF